This record covers a single T cell receptor beta chain. This specimen belongs to a study of OX40 agonist ivuxolimab in advanced cancers. On the study more broadly: Aged about 23 to 80 with a mean of 60 years, they were less than 90% male.

Produced via immunoSEQ multiplex PCR; TCRdb's table is partial and in-frame only. Here the sample spans about 82,000 clones, over 80% being singletons. The CDR3 runs to 17 residues. V dropped 5 bases and J dropped 4 bases, with 22 bases sitting between them. CDR1 and CDR2 (germline): SGHTA, FQGTGA. The sequencing used CD4+ or CD8+ T cells sorted from blood, collected in a trial of the OX40 agonist ivuxolimab. This TCR came from an adult with an advanced solid tumor such as melanoma, head and neck, liver or kidney cancer. This chain connects TRBV7-3 to TRBJ2-3, with D possibly being TRBD1 (6 bases). The CDR3 spells CASSPFPTGEGPDTQYF. CDR3 in DNA: TGTGCCAGCAGCCCCTTTCCGACAGGCGAGGGGCCAGATACGCAGTATTTT.